A selection of T cell receptor beta chains follows, all from one sample in a study of cytomegalovirus exposure and HLA in healthy donors. TCRdb's table, derived via immunoSEQ multiplex PCR, lists solely in-frame clones and lacks some. Among hundreds of thousands of clones, over 80% were seen once, and the ten largest hold around an eighth. The sequenced sample consisted of PBMCs. The receptors come from a young woman in good health and CMV-seropositive. The CDR3 runs from the conserved cysteine through the conserved F or W. The order of the fields is D gene, V gene, J gene, clone size, CDR3 DNA, CDR3 protein. D genes are given only for firm matches. The size of a clone is reported for some rows only, either as once, few or many, or as a class for expanded clones.

>-|TRBV18|TRBJ1-2|-
TGTGCCAGCTCACCACAGGGTTGGGCTTCCTATGGCTACACCTTC
CASSPQGWASYGYTF
>-|TRBV9|TRBJ2-1|-
TGTGCCAGCAGCGTAGATCCTGGTGTGGCGGAGCAGTTCTTC
CASSVDPGVAEQFF
>TRBD1|TRBV5-1|TRBJ1-4|-
TGCGCCAGCAGTCAAGGGGGCGAGGGTGGAAAACTGTTTTTT
CASSQGGEGGKLFF
>-|TRBV6-5|TRBJ1-2|-
TGTGCCAGCAGTTACTCTCCAGGGGAATCCCTTAGTGGCTACACCTTC
CASSYSPGESLSGYTF
>-|TRBV6-5|TRBJ1-2|-
TGTGTCACCAAGGCACCCGACAGCTATGGCTACACCTTC
CVTKAPDSYGYTF
>TRBD2|TRBV27|TRBJ2-1|once
TGTGCCAGCAGTTTAAGAGGACTAGCGGGAGCTTACAATGAGCAGTTCTTC
CASSLRGLAGAYNEQFF
>TRBD1|TRBV6-4|TRBJ2-6|many
TGTGCCAGCAGTGGGACAGGGGGCGCTGGGGCCAACGTCCTGACTTTC
CASSGTGGAGANVLTF
>TRBD2|TRBV28|TRBJ2-5|once
TGTGCCAGCACCTTCCGACTAGCGAGGGAAGAGACCCAGTACTTC
CASTFRLAREETQYF
>TRBD1|TRBV5-6|TRBJ1-1|-
TGTGCCAGCAGCTCGCTCAGGGGGACAGGGGGCGGCTTGAACACTGAAGCTTTCTTT
CASSSLRGTGGGLNTEAFF
>-|TRBV4-2|TRBJ2-1|-
TGTGCCAGCAGCCAAGAGGGGAACTGGGGGGGCGATGAGCAGTTCTTC
CASSQEGNWGGDEQFF
>-|TRBV6-5|TRBJ1-3|once
TGTGCCAGCACCACACTCGGGCATGGAAACACCATATATTTT
CASTTLGHGNTIYF
>-|TRBV30|TRBJ2-4|-
TGTGCCTGGAGTGTAGGGGGAAACATTCAGTACTTC
CAWSVGGNIQYF
>TRBD1|TRBV29-1|TRBJ1-1|once
TGCAGCGTTGCGGGGACAGGGGAAGGGACTGAAGCTTTCTTT
CSVAGTGEGTEAFF